The 6 T cell receptor beta chains reported below all come from one sample, sequenced in a study of blood T cell repertoires in COVID-19. TCRdb's copy holds only in-frame clones and misses some; the assay was immunoSEQ multiplex PCR. The sample gives around 130,000 clones, roughly 80% of which show up once; roughly 2.2% is in the top ten. Sequencing was done on a sample of PBMCs or T cells enriched from blood (not recorded which). All receptors derive from a man aged 40-49 years with acute COVID-19.

The rearrangement uses TRBV18 and TRBJ1-1, with TRBD1 matching over 8 bases. Germline CDR1 reads KGHSH; CDR2 reads LQKENI. The CDR3 consists of 14 residues. Germline trimming cut 4 bases from V and 5 bases from J; bases unmatched to any gene: 6. In nucleotides, the CDR3 is TGTGCCAGCTCACTGACAGGGGACAGGACTGAAGCTTTCTTT. Protein: CASSLTGDRTEAFF.

This rearrangement joins TRBV2 to TRBJ2-7; 14 positions match TRBD2. V was pared by 6 bases and J by 0 bases, with 13 bases of the junction left unmatched. Germline V lookup: CDR1 SNHLY, CDR2 FYNNEI. This CDR3 has 19 residues. CDR3 amino acids: CASSPLGLAGALSSYEQYF. In DNA form, the CDR3 reads TGTGCCAGCAGCCCGCTGGGACTAGCGGGGGCCCTATCCTCCTACGAGCAGTACTTC.

V gene TRBV18 combines with J gene TRBJ1-2, with 12 bases lining up with TRBD1. This CDR3 comprises 13 residues. V trimming: 3 bases; J trimming: 10 bases; junction bases outside the gene matches: 3. Germline V lookup: CDR1 KGHSH, CDR2 LQKENI. Written as DNA, the CDR3 is TGTGCCAGCTCACCCCGGGACAGGGGGCTCTACACCTTC. Translated, it gives CASSPRDRGLYTF.

The gene calls are TRBV15 and TRBJ2-1; TRBD2 matches 14 bases. Germline V gene lookup returns CDR1 LNHNV and CDR2 YYDKDF (reference sequence). Trimming cost V 0 bases and J 9 bases; bases outside gene matches: 10. This CDR3 is built from 18 residues. CDR3 bases: TGTGCCACCAGCAGAGATCCCGGGACTAGCGGGAGATGGGGTGAGCAGTTCTTC. It encodes CATSRDPGTSGRWGEQFF.

CDR3 in amino acids: CASSFDWGVAGYEQYF. The CDR3 DNA sequence: TGTGCCAGCAGCTTTGACTGGGGGGTAGCGGGCTACGAGCAGTACTTC. The J gene is TRBJ2-7, the V gene TRBV7-9; 7 bases fit TRBD2. Germline loops: CDR1 SEHNR, CDR2 FQNEAQ (reference sequence). V dropped 3 bases and J dropped 3; count of bases not matched to a gene: 11. The CDR3 has 16 residues.

The rearrangement joins TRBV6-6 to TRBJ1-2; 10 positions agree with TRBD1. From germline, CDR1 is MNHNY and CDR2 SVGAGI (reference sequence). This CDR3 is built from 16 residues. J gave up 5 bases and V 2 bases, and 8 bases lay outside the gene matches. The CDR3 sequence is CASSYLGQGEEYGYTF. DNA for the CDR3: TGTGCCAGCAGTTACCTAGGACAGGGGGAAGAATATGGCTACACCTTC.